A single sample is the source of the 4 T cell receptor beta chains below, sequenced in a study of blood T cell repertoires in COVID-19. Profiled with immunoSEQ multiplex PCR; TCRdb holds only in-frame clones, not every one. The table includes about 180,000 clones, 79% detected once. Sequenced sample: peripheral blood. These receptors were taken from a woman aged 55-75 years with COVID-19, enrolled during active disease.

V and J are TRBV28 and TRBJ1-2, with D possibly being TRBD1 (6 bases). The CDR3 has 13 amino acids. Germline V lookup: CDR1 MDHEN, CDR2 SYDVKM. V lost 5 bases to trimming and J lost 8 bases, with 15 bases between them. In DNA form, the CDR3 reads TGTGCCAGCAGTCTTTCCTCAGGGGCAGGCTACACCTTC. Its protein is CASSLSSGAGYTF.

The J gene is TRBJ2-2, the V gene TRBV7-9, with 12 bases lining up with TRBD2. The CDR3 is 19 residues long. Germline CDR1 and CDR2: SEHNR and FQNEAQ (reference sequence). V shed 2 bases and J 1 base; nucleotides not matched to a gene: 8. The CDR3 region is CASSLPGLAGNENTGELFF. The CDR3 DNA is TGTGCCAGCAGCTTACCGGGACTAGCGGGTAACGAGAACACCGGGGAGCTGTTTTTT.

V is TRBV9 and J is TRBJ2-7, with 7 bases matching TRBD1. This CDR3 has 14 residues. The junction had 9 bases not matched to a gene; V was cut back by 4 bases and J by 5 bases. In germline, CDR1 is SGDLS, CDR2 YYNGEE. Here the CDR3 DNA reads TGTGCCAGCAGCCCCAGGGGGAGCAGGGACGAGCAGTACTTC. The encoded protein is CASSPRGSRDEQYF.

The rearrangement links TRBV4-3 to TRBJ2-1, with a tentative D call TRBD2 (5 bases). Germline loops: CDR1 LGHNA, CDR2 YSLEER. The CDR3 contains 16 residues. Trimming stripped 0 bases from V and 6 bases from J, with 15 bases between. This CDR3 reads CASSQEALALGNEQFF. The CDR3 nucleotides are TGCGCCAGCAGCCAAGAAGCCCTAGCCTTGGGCAATGAGCAGTTCTTC.